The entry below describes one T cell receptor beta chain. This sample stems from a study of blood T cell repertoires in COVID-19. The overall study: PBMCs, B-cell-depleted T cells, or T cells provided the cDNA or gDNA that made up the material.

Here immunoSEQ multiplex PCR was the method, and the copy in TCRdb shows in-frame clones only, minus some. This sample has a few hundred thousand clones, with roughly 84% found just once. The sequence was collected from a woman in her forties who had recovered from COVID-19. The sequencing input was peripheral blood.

CDR3: CASSESDLNTEAFF. The DNA of the CDR3 is TGTGCCAGTAGTGAGTCGGACTTGAACACTGAAGCTTTCTTT. The chain couples TRBV19 to TRBJ1-1, with D uncertain. The V end was cut by 5 bases, the J end by 0 bases, with 10 bases between. Germline-derived CDR1 and CDR2 are LNHDA and SQIVND (reference sequence). The CDR3 loop spans 14 amino acids.